Following are 17 T cell receptor beta chains from one sample sequenced in a study of T cell clonotyping in hematopoietic cell transplantation. Assay: immunoSEQ multiplex PCR; the TCRdb copy retains only in-frame clones and omits some. Counted here are just under 7,500 clones, approximately 96% occurring once; the ten biggest clones make up roughly 0.47%. This sample comprised PBMCs, obtained 30 days after allogeneic stem cell transplant. These receptors all come from a male patient aged 40-55 years who had an allogeneic stem cell transplant from a related donor, so the T cells may come from the graft donor. Some clones in this sample may be carry-over from other donors' samples.

The rearrangement uses TRBV5-1 and TRBJ2-1; 9 nucleotides align to TRBD1. Germline trimming cut 4 bases from V and 5 bases from J; bases unmatched to any gene: 7. The CDR3 runs 15 residues. CDR1 and CDR2 (germline): SGHRS, YFSETQ. CDR3 nucleotide sequence: TGCGCCAGCAGCGCGGGACAGGGTATAAACAATGAGCAGTTCTTC. This gives the protein CASSAGQGINNEQFF.

The chain employs TRBV4-3 and TRBJ1-6, with D tentatively TRBD1 (6 bases). V was shortened by 2 bases and J by 4 bases, with 18 bases between the two germline ends. The CDR3 is 18 residues long. Germline CDR1 reads LGHNA; CDR2 reads YSLEER. This CDR3 is CASSQNFDTGKYNSPLHF. In DNA, the CDR3 is TGCGCCAGCAGCCAAAACTTCGACACAGGGAAGTATAATTCACCCCTCCACTTT.

This clone was seen a handful of times. The genes are TRBV2 and TRBJ2-7; weak D call: TRBD2 (5 bases). The CDR3 runs 16 residues. Trimming left V 6 bases short and J 5 bases short, with 23 bases between. CDR1 is SNHLY and CDR2 is FYNNEI in the germline V gene. The CDR3 loop reads CASSLSGSAGYDEQYF. The DNA for the CDR3 is TGTGCCAGCAGCTTATCGGGATCCGCCGGGTATGACGAGCAGTACTTC. Based on the CDR3 plus reference TRBV2 and TRBJ2-7, the full variable domain is EPEVTQTPSHQVTQMGQEVILRCVPISNHLYFYWYRQILGQKVEFLVSFYNNEISEKSEIFDDQFSVERPDGSNFTLKIRSTKLEDSAMYFCASSLSGSAGYDEQYFGPGTRLTVT.

This chain joins TRBV29-1 and TRBJ1-2, with 9 bases aligning to TRBD1. Germline V gene lookup returns CDR1 SQVTM and CDR2 ANQGSEA. V lost 6 bases, J lost 7 bases, and 6 bases stayed unmatched. This CDR3 comprises 12 residues. CDR3 loop: CSVQTGGGGYTF. The CDR3 coding sequence is TGCAGCGTACAAACAGGGGGCGGTGGCTACACCTTC.

This chain joins TRBV5-1 and TRBJ2-1, with a tentative D call TRBD2 (6 bases). V lost 0 bases and J 7 bases, leaving 14 bases between the germline ends. The CDR3 consists of 15 residues. In germline, CDR1 is SGHRS, CDR2 YFSETQ. CDR3 protein: CASSLGGVRGNEQFF. CDR3 bases: TGCGCCAGCAGCTTGGGGGGGGTCCGGGGGAATGAGCAGTTCTTC.

V and J are TRBV5-5 and TRBJ2-7; TRBD1 might be the D (6 bases). Germline V CDR1 and CDR2: SGHKS, YYEKEE (reference sequence). Deletions cut 4 bases from V and 2 bases from J, with 16 bases between. This CDR3 spans 15 amino acids. Here the CDR3 DNA reads TGTGCCAGCAGCCAAGGGACACCGCCGACCTACGAGCAGTACTTC. Residues: CASSQGTPPTYEQYF.

This rearrangement joins TRBV11-3 to TRBJ1-1; weak D call: TRBD1 (5 bases). Germline V gene sequence: CDR1 SGHNT, CDR2 YENEEA. The CDR3 is 14 residues long. Trimming took off 1 base at V and 5 bases at J, with 11 bases between the two ends. In nucleotides, the CDR3 is TGTGCCAGCAGCTTAGTAGGAGGGGTGACTGAAGCTTTCTTT. As protein: CASSLVGGVTEAFF.

Here the CDR3 DNA reads TGTGCCAGCAGCCAAGATTTAACTAGCGGGGTGTACGAGCAGTACTTC. Translating it yields CASSQDLTSGVYEQYF. This chain uses TRBV4-2 with TRBJ2-7, with 10 positions matching TRBD2. The ends lost 0 bases at V and 4 bases at J; junction bases unmatched: 6. The CDR3 length is 16 residues. From germline, CDR1 is LGHNA and CDR2 YNFKEQ.

The chain employs TRBV29-1 and TRBJ2-7; 9 bases fit TRBD1. V dropped 5 bases and J dropped 3; count of bases not matched to a gene: 5. The germline V gene has CDR1 SQVTM and CDR2 ANQGSEA. The CDR3 is 13 amino acids. As DNA, the CDR3 is TGCAGCGTTCTTACGACAGGGGGCTACGAGCAGTACTTC. Translation: CSVLTTGGYEQYF.

V and J are TRBV7-9 and TRBJ2-3; D gene unclear. This CDR3 has 12 amino acids. CDR1 and CDR2 from the germline V gene are SEHNR and FQNEAQ (reference sequence). Trimming took 4 bases from V and 6 from J, leaving 8 bases between them. The CDR3 sequence is CASSSSADTQYF. The CDR3 nucleotides read TGTGCCAGCAGCTCATCGGCCGATACGCAGTATTTT.

This chain connects TRBV10-3 to TRBJ1-1; no clear D. Germline assignment: CDR1 ENHRY and CDR2 SYGVKD. Trimming cost V 0 bases and J 1 base, with 12 bases left between them. This CDR3 region has 16 residues. The CDR3 reads CAISESSMRKNTEAFF. In DNA form, the CDR3 reads TGTGCCATCAGTGAGTCAAGTATGCGAAAGAACACTGAAGCTTTCTTT.

The chain uses TRBV28 and TRBJ2-7, with 13 bases fitting TRBD2. This CDR3 is built from 17 residues. V dropped 6 bases and J dropped 3; count of bases not matched to a gene: 11. Germline CDR1 MDHEN, CDR2 SYDVKM. CDR3 protein: CASSGTSGAQRVYEQYF. CDR3 bases: TGTGCCAGCAGCGGGACTAGCGGGGCACAGAGGGTCTACGAGCAGTACTTC.

The chain couples TRBV6-5 to TRBJ1-2; D not resolved. Germline lookup yields CDR1 MNHEY and CDR2 SVGAGI. Trimming pared 5 bases from V and 6 bases from J, leaving 10 bases between. The CDR3 contains 12 residues. CDR3 nucleotide sequence: TGTGCCAGCAGTCCCGGGTGGGATGGCTACACCTTC. Translating it yields CASSPGWDGYTF.

The V and J genes are TRBV5-1 and TRBJ2-7; the D gene could be TRBD1 or TRBD2 (5 bases each). CDR1 and CDR2 from the germline V gene are SGHRS and YFSETQ. Trimming took 4 bases from V and 6 from J, leaving 14 bases between them. The CDR3 is 13 amino acids. CDR3 loop: CASSPGRVSEQYF. As DNA, the CDR3 is TGCGCCAGCAGCCCGGGACGAGTCAGCGAGCAGTACTTC.

The genes are TRBV7-9 and TRBJ2-7; 7 positions agree with TRBD1. V lost 8 bases and J lost 6; bases outside the gene matches: 7. CDR3 length: 12 residues. CDR1 is SEHNR and CDR2 is FQNEAQ in the germline V gene (reference sequence). For the CDR3, the DNA is TGTGCCAGCGGGGACAGTTCTCTCGAGCAGTACTTC. It encodes CASGDSSLEQYF.

This clone has just one count. The chain links TRBV9 to TRBJ1-1; 7 nucleotides line up with TRBD1. Losses at the gene ends were 4 bases for V and 2 bases for J; bases not matched to a gene: 14. CDR1 and CDR2 (germline): SGDLS, YYNGEE. The CDR3 is 17 amino acids. The CDR3: CASSPRTGRGGNTEAFF. CDR3 nucleotides: TGTGCCAGCAGCCCGAGGACAGGACGAGGAGGAAACACTGAAGCTTTCTTT. The variable domain in full, with the rest retrieved from reference TRBV9 and TRBJ1-1, is DSGVTQTPKHLITATGQRVTLRCSPRSGDLSVYWYQQSLDQGLQFLIQYYNGEERAKGNILERFSAQQFPDLHSELNLSSLELGDSALYFCASSPRTGRGGNTEAFFGQGTRLTVV.

V is TRBV27 and J is TRBJ1-1, with a weak D call TRBD1 (5 bases). The germline CDR1 and CDR2 sequences are MNHEY and SMNVEV (reference sequence). The CDR3 has 15 residues. The germline V and J ends were trimmed by 6 bases and 4 bases, with 18 bases remaining between them. In DNA form, the CDR3 reads TGTGCCAGCAGAGGGGAATTCAGTTGGAGCACTGAAGCTTTCTTT. As protein: CASRGEFSWSTEAFF.